The source of this TCR beta chain is a study of control samples from healthy donors and cancer patients (dated by TCRdb to about 2020). Taken from the germline V gene, the CDR1 and CDR2 loops are SNHLY and FYNNEI. The CDR3 goes from the cysteine to the phenylalanine over 14 residues. CDR3 DNA only is kept here, 42 bases in frame from base 1. From V the trimming removes 3 bases and from J it removes 6 bases, while the gene matches leave 6 bases of the junction unaccounted for. The table lists this clone with a few counts. It lacks a known antigen. Base quality data are lacking; no much larger clone is found one base away. The library relied on the immunoSEQ multiplex PCR assay. What TCRdb holds here is the immuneACCESS table cut down to in-frame rearrangements. Part of the clones is not present; checked against another copy, under half of the missing clones reflect an unresolved V gene, and the others are unexplained. For this sample there are around 130,000 clones; about 87% appear just once. The ten largest clones add up to about 12% of the sample.

Sequencing was performed on blood. The clonotype comes from a man aged 30 to 39 in good health. The chain couples TRBV2 to TRBJ1-1; 8 middle bases align to TRBD1. The CDR3 reads as follows: CASSELGQGAEAFF. The DNA is as follows: TGTGCCAGCAGTGAGCTCGGACAGGGCGCTGAAGCTTTCTTT.